This T cell receptor (beta chain) was identified during a study of blood T cell repertoires in COVID-19. Study summary: Both acute and convalescent COVID-19 samples were obtained from the United States, Italy and Spain. T cells, B-cell-depleted T cells, or PBMCs provided the cDNA or gDNA that served as material.

The CDR3 has 14 residues. The V and J ends lost 4 bases and 4 bases respectively, with 13 bases between them. The germline CDR1 and CDR2 sequences are SGHAT and FQNNGV. Clones were read by immunoSEQ multiplex PCR, and TCRdb kept only the in-frame ones, dropping some. This table has around 200,000 clones, 75% to 85% appearing once. This chain links TRBV11-2 with TRBJ2-5; a weak D match, TRBD2 (6 bases). Sample: peripheral blood. The clonotype comes from a woman aged 30 to 39 with COVID-19, enrolled during active disease. CDR3 sequence reads: CASSYTRESETQYF. CDR3 sequence (DNA): TGTGCCAGCAGCTACACACGGGAGTCAGAGACCCAGTACTTC.